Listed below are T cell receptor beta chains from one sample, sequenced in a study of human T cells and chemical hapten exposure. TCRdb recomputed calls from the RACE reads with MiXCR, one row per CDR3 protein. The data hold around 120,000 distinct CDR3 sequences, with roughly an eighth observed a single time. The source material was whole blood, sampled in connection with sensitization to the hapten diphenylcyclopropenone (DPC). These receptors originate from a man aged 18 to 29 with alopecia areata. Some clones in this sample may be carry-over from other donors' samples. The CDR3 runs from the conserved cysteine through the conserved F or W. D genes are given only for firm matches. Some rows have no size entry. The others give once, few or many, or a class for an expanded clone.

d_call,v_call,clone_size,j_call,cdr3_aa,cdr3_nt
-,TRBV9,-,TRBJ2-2,CASSVLANTGELFF,TGTGCCAGCAGCGTATTAGCGAACACCGGGGAGCTGTTTTTT
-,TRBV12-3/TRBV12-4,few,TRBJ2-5,CASSGPRGFGETQYF,TGTGCCAGCAGTGGCCCCCGGGGGTTTGGGGAGACCCAGTACTTC
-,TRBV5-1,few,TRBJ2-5,CASSLAAAEQETQYF,TGCGCCAGCAGCTTGGCCGCGGCAGAACAAGAGACCCAGTACTTC
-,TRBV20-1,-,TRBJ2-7,CSAREDVRFEQYF,TGCAGTGCTAGGGAGGACGTTAGGTTCGAGCAGTACTTC
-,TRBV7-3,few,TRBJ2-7,CASSLGSFHYEQYF,TGTGCCAGCAGCTTAGGTAGCTTCCACTACGAGCAGTACTTC
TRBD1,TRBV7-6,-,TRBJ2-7,CASSLGQGNHEQYF,TGTGCCAGCAGCTTAGGACAGGGTAACCACGAGCAGTACTTC
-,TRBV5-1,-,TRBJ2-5,CASSRFGETQYF,TGCGCCTCCTCAAGGTTTGGGGAGACCCAGTACTTC
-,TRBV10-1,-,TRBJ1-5,CASSVDSNQPQHF,TGCGCCAGCAGTGTGGACAGCAATCAGCCCCAGCATTTT
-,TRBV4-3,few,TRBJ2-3,CASTRKAKGNLDTQYF,TGCGCCAGTACTCGGAAGGCTAAGGGGAACTTGGATACGCAGTATTTT
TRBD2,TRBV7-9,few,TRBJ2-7,CASSSPPVGRGFHEQYF,TGTGCCAGCAGCTCCCCTCCTGTAGGGAGGGGATTCCACGAGCAGTACTTC
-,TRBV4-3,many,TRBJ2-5,CASSQALVRETQYF,TGCGCCAGCAGCCAAGCCTTAGTGAGAGAGACCCAGTACTTC
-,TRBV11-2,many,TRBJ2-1,CASSSGPSSYNEQFF,TGTGCCAGCAGCTCGGGCCCGAGCTCCTACAATGAGCAGTTCTTC
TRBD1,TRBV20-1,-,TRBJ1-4,CSARDGATGGFEKLFF,TGCAGTGCTAGAGATGGGGCGACAGGGGGTTTCGAAAAACTGTTTTTT
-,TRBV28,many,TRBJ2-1,CASSLFGVGSTPPTLDEQFF,TGTGCCAGCAGTTTATTCGGAGTTGGGTCGACTCCCCCAACCCTCGATGAGCAGTTCTTC
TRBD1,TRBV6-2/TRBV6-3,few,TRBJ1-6,CASSFRQGDNSPLHF,TGTGCCAGCAGTTTCCGACAGGGGGATAATTCACCCCTCCACTTT
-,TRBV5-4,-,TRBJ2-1,CASSLGRAYNEQFF,TGTGCCAGCAGCTTGGGCAGGGCTTACAATGAGCAGTTCTTC
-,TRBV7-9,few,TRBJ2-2,CASSAGFGGANTGELFF,TGTGCCAGCAGCGCGGGTTTTGGAGGGGCAAACACCGGGGAGCTGTTTTTT
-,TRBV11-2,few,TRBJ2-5,CASSDRDAETQYF,TGTGCCAGCAGCGATAGGGACGCAGAGACCCAGTACTTC
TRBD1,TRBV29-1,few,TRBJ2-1,CSALDRGYNEQFF,TGCAGCGCGCTCGACAGGGGCTACAATGAGCAGTTCTTC
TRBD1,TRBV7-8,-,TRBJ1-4,CANSATGPRGKLFF,TGTGCCAACAGCGCGACAGGGCCAAGGGGGAAACTGTTTTTT
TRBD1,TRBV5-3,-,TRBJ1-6,CARSLEGATSSYNSPLHF,TGTGCCAGAAGCTTGGAGGGGGCGACGAGCTCCTATAATTCACCCCTCCACTTT
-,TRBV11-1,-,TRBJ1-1,CASRDSPIGGTEAFF,TGTGCCAGCAGGGACTCCCCCATCGGAGGCACTGAAGCTTTCTTT
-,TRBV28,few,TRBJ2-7,CASSSVRGPFSYEQYF,TGTGCCAGCAGTTCCGTTAGAGGACCCTTCTCCTACGAGCAGTACTTC
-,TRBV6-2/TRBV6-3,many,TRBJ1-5,CASSYSITANNQPQHF,TGTGCCAGCAGTTACTCGATCACAGCTAACAATCAGCCCCAGCATTTT
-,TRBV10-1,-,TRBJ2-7,CASSEPGILYEQYF,TGCGCCAGCAGTGAGCCCGGGATCCTCTACGAGCAGTACTTC
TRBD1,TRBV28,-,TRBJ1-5,CASRPRDRKTQPQHF,TGTGCCAGCAGGCCCCGGGACAGGAAGACTCAGCCCCAGCATTTT
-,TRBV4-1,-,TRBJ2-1,CASSHASGNNEQFF,TGCGCCAGCAGCCATGCTTCCGGGAACAATGAGCAGTTCTTC
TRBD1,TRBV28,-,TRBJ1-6,CAFGQGSSPLHF,TGTGCCTTTGGACAGGGCTCTTCACCCCTCCACTTT
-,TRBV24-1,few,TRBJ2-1,CATRITRNRGYNEQFF,TGTGCCACTAGAATCACTCGGAACCGGGGCTACAATGAGCAGTTCTTC
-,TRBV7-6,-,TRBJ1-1,CASSSTQRMNTEAFF,TGTGCCAGCAGCTCAACACAGCGTATGAACACTGAAGCTTTCTTT
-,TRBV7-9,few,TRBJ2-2,CASSFGETGELFF,TGTGCCAGCAGCTTCGGGGAGACCGGGGAGCTGTTTTTT
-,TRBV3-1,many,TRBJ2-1,CASSPKGGRSEQFF,TGTGCCAGCAGCCCTAAGGGGGGACGGAGTGAGCAGTTCTTC
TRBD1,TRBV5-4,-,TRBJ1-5,CASRRDSGEPQHF,TGTGCCAGCAGAAGGGACAGCGGGGAGCCCCAGCATTTT
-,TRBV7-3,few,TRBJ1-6,CASSQSPGLDSPLHF,TGTGCCAGCAGCCAATCTCCGGGGCTTGATTCACCCCTCCACTTT
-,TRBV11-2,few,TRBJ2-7,CASSLEFGYEQYF,TGTGCCAGCAGCTTAGAGTTCGGATACGAGCAGTACTTC
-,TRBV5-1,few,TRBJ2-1,CASSLGQAYNEQFF,TGCGCCAGCAGCTTGGGACAGGCGTACAATGAGCAGTTCTTC
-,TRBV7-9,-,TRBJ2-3,CASSPYQGSSDTQYF,TGTGCCAGCAGCCCCTACCAGGGATCTTCGGATACGCAGTATTTT